This is a list of T cell receptor beta chains from one sample in a study of control samples from healthy donors and cancer patients. The protocol was immunoSEQ multiplex PCR, while the TCRdb copy is restricted to in-frame clones and leaves out a portion. The sample carries over 150,000 clones, approximately 94% recorded once. Sequenced material: blood. Every receptor here comes from a young woman in good health. CDR3s include the opening cysteine and the closing phenylalanine or tryptophan. The D gene is left open where the match is weak. Clone size is given for some rows only: seen once, a few or many times, or a class if the clone is expanded.

clone_size: .; j_call: TRBJ2-1; v_call: TRBV19; d_call: TRBD2; cdr3_aa: CASSPYGGRDNEQFF; cdr3_nt: TGTGCCAGTAGTCCCTACGGTGGGAGGGACAATGAGCAGTTCTTC
clone_size: .; j_call: TRBJ2-1; v_call: TRBV5-5; d_call: .; cdr3_aa: CASRARETPYNEQFF; cdr3_nt: TGTGCCAGCAGAGCTCGGGAGACCCCCTACAATGAGCAGTTCTTC
clone_size: .; j_call: TRBJ2-3; v_call: TRBV23-1; d_call: .; cdr3_aa: CASSQSLRQLDTQYF; cdr3_nt: TGCGCCAGCAGTCAATCCTTACGACAGCTAGATACGCAGTATTTT
clone_size: .; j_call: TRBJ1-5; v_call: TRBV28; d_call: .; cdr3_aa: CASSSWGQGKVGNQPQHF; cdr3_nt: TGTGCCAGCAGTTCCTGGGGGCAGGGTAAGGTTGGCAATCAGCCCCAGCATTTT
clone_size: .; j_call: TRBJ2-7; v_call: TRBV5-4; d_call: .; cdr3_aa: CASSWGPYEQYF; cdr3_nt: TGTGCCAGCAGTTGGGGGCCCTACGAGCAGTACTTC
clone_size: .; j_call: TRBJ1-1; v_call: TRBV5-1; d_call: .; cdr3_aa: CASSYDDPSPEAFF; cdr3_nt: TGCGCCAGCAGTTACGACGACCCGTCCCCTGAAGCTTTCTTT
clone_size: .; j_call: TRBJ1-1; v_call: TRBV6-5; d_call: TRBD1; cdr3_aa: CASRLGQANTEAFF; cdr3_nt: TGTGCCAGCAGACTCGGACAGGCGAACACTGAAGCTTTCTTT
clone_size: .; j_call: TRBJ2-7; v_call: TRBV28; d_call: TRBD2; cdr3_aa: CASSRTSESSYEQYF; cdr3_nt: TGTGCCAGCAGTCGGACTAGCGAGAGCTCCTACGAGCAGTACTTC
clone_size: .; j_call: TRBJ1-1; v_call: TRBV29-1; d_call: .; cdr3_aa: CSGRRVYGMNTEAFF; cdr3_nt: TGCAGCGGCCGGCGGGTTTACGGAATGAACACTGAAGCTTTCTTT
clone_size: .; j_call: TRBJ2-7; v_call: TRBV4-1; d_call: TRBD1; cdr3_aa: CASSQNTGGAGPYEQYF; cdr3_nt: TGCGCCAGCAGCCAAAACACAGGGGGCGCAGGTCCCTACGAGCAGTACTTC
clone_size: .; j_call: TRBJ1-2; v_call: TRBV2; d_call: .; cdr3_aa: CASSGDTVTYGYTF; cdr3_nt: TGTGCCAGCAGTGGAGACACCGTGACCTATGGCTACACCTTC
clone_size: .; j_call: TRBJ2-5; v_call: TRBV9; d_call: TRBD2; cdr3_aa: CASSVTPASGGQETQYF; cdr3_nt: TGTGCCAGCAGCGTAACCCCTGCGAGCGGGGGCCAAGAGACCCAGTACTTC
clone_size: .; j_call: TRBJ1-1; v_call: TRBV11-2; d_call: .; cdr3_aa: CASTLTGLTNTEAFF; cdr3_nt: TGTGCCAGCACCCTTACGGGACTTACGAACACTGAAGCTTTCTTT
clone_size: .; j_call: TRBJ1-1; v_call: TRBV2; d_call: .; cdr3_aa: CASSGQWNTEAFF; cdr3_nt: TGTGCCAGCAGTGGACAGTGGAACACTGAAGCTTTCTTT
clone_size: .; j_call: TRBJ2-7; v_call: TRBV3-1/TRBV3-2; d_call: .; cdr3_aa: CASSQLRDVEQYF; cdr3_nt: TGTGCCAGCAGCCAACTTCGGGACGTCGAGCAGTACTTC
clone_size: .; j_call: TRBJ2-5; v_call: TRBV30; d_call: .; cdr3_aa: CASGPGSETQYF; cdr3_nt: TGTGCCTCCGGACCGGGATCGGAGACCCAGTACTTC
clone_size: .; j_call: TRBJ1-1; v_call: TRBV6-1; d_call: .; cdr3_aa: CASSSLDRNTEAFF; cdr3_nt: TGTGCCAGCAGTTCCCTTGACAGGAACACTGAAGCTTTCTTT
clone_size: .; j_call: TRBJ1-5; v_call: TRBV6-5; d_call: .; cdr3_aa: CASRGKLGDQHF; cdr3_nt: TGTGCCAGCCGGGGGAAACTTGGGGACCAGCATTTT
clone_size: .; j_call: TRBJ1-2; v_call: TRBV3-1/TRBV3-2; d_call: .; cdr3_aa: CASSPHGGHGYTF; cdr3_nt: TGTGCCAGCAGCCCGCATGGGGGGCATGGCTACACCTTC
clone_size: .; j_call: TRBJ1-1; v_call: TRBV7-2; d_call: .; cdr3_aa: CASSSYPMNTEAFF; cdr3_nt: TGTGCCAGCAGCTCTTACCCGATGAACACTGAAGCTTTCTTT
clone_size: .; j_call: TRBJ1-2; v_call: TRBV2; d_call: .; cdr3_aa: CASSEGGYTF; cdr3_nt: TGTGCCAGCAGTGAAGGTGGCTACACCTTC
clone_size: .; j_call: TRBJ2-7; v_call: TRBV6-5; d_call: .; cdr3_aa: CASSYGNTYEQYF; cdr3_nt: TGTGCCAGCAGTTATGGTAACACCTACGAGCAGTACTTC
clone_size: .; j_call: TRBJ1-2; v_call: TRBV10-3; d_call: TRBD1; cdr3_aa: CAISETMGQWGNYGYTF; cdr3_nt: TGTGCCATCAGTGAGACGATGGGACAGTGGGGGAACTATGGCTACACCTTC
clone_size: .; j_call: TRBJ2-7; v_call: TRBV4-3; d_call: .; cdr3_aa: CASSQFTVGKGYEQYF; cdr3_nt: TGCGCCAGCAGCCAATTTACCGTCGGGAAGGGCTACGAGCAGTACTTC
clone_size: .; j_call: TRBJ1-3; v_call: TRBV5-1; d_call: .; cdr3_aa: CASSLDGSGNTIYF; cdr3_nt: TGCGCCAGCAGCTTGGACGGCTCCGGAAACACCATATATTTT
clone_size: .; j_call: TRBJ1-2; v_call: TRBV7-9; d_call: .; cdr3_aa: CASSLEVMLGYTF; cdr3_nt: TGTGCCAGCAGCTTAGAAGTGATGCTTGGCTACACCTTC
clone_size: once; j_call: TRBJ1-3; v_call: TRBV19; d_call: TRBD1; cdr3_aa: CASSERGPGNTIYF; cdr3_nt: TGTGCCAGTAGTGAGAGGGGGCCTGGAAACACCATATATTTT
clone_size: .; j_call: TRBJ2-7; v_call: TRBV5-4; d_call: .; cdr3_aa: CASSLTGSYEQYF; cdr3_nt: TGTGCCAGCAGCTTGACCGGTTCCTACGAGCAGTACTTC
clone_size: .; j_call: TRBJ1-6; v_call: TRBV7-2; d_call: TRBD1; cdr3_aa: CASSPRDRYNSPLHF; cdr3_nt: TGTGCCAGCAGCCCCCGGGACAGGTATAATTCACCCCTCCACTTT
clone_size: .; j_call: TRBJ1-1; v_call: TRBV7-9; d_call: TRBD1; cdr3_aa: CASSSRQGPNTEAFF; cdr3_nt: TGTGCCAGCAGCTCCCGACAGGGACCGAACACTGAAGCTTTCTTT
clone_size: .; j_call: TRBJ1-5; v_call: TRBV6-6; d_call: .; cdr3_aa: CASRSNQPQHF; cdr3_nt: TGTGCCAGCAGATCCAACCAGCCCCAGCATTTT
clone_size: .; j_call: TRBJ2-3; v_call: TRBV5-4; d_call: .; cdr3_aa: CASSLASGDTQYF; cdr3_nt: TGTGCCAGCAGCTTGGCATCGGGAGATACGCAGTATTTT
clone_size: .; j_call: TRBJ2-5; v_call: TRBV9; d_call: .; cdr3_aa: CASSEGGIRETQYF; cdr3_nt: TGTGCCAGCAGCGAAGGGGGGATTCGAGAGACCCAGTACTTC
clone_size: .; j_call: TRBJ2-4; v_call: TRBV28; d_call: .; cdr3_aa: CASSLRGSGKNIQYF; cdr3_nt: TGTGCCAGCAGTTTGAGGGGTAGCGGCAAAAACATTCAGTACTTC
clone_size: .; j_call: TRBJ2-1; v_call: TRBV12-3/TRBV12-4; d_call: .; cdr3_aa: CASNSYNEQFF; cdr3_nt: TGTGCCAGCAACTCTTACAATGAGCAGTTCTTC
clone_size: .; j_call: TRBJ2-7; v_call: TRBV27; d_call: TRBD2; cdr3_aa: CASKTIGTSKYEQYF; cdr3_nt: TGTGCCAGCAAGACAATCGGGACTAGCAAATACGAGCAGTACTTC
clone_size: .; j_call: TRBJ2-1; v_call: TRBV11-2; d_call: TRBD2; cdr3_aa: CASSFSGEPYNEQFF; cdr3_nt: TGTGCCAGCAGCTTTAGCGGGGAACCCTACAATGAGCAGTTCTTC
clone_size: .; j_call: TRBJ1-1; v_call: TRBV2; d_call: .; cdr3_aa: CASSVILGAGAEAFF; cdr3_nt: TGTGCCAGCAGTGTAATCTTAGGGGCCGGAGCTGAAGCTTTCTTT